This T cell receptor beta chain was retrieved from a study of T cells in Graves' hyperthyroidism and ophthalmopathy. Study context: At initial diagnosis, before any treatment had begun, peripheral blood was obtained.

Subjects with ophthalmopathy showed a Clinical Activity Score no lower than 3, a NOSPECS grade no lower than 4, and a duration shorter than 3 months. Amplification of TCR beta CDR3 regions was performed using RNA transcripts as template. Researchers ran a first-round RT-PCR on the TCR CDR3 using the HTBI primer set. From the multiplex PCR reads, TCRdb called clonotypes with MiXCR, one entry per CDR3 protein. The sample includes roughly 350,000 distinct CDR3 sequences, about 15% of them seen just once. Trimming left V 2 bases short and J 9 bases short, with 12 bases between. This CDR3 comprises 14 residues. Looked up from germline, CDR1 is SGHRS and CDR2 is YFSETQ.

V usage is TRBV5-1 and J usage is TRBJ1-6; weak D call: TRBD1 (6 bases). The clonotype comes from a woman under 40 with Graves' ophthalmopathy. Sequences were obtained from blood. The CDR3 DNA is TGCGCCAGCAGCTTTGAGGGGGAGAGTTCACCCCTCCACTTT. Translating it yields CASSFEGESSPLHF.